Sequencing of this T cell receptor beta chain was carried out in a study of T cells in Graves' hyperthyroidism and ophthalmopathy (dated by TCRdb to between 2018 and 2020). With regard to the full study: Peripheral blood was collected at initial diagnosis, before any treatment. TCR V-J signatures able to tell the groups apart were searched for in a discovery cohort of about a hundred patients, of whom over 40 had Graves' ophthalmopathy and 57 had stable Graves' hyperthyroidism. An independent validation cohort of 18 to 20 hyperthyroidism patients and 17 patients who later progressed to ophthalmopathy tested prospective prediction of ophthalmopathy. The approximately 95 discovery patients were divided at random into training and test sets in a 7:3 ratio. The study also compared thyroid tissue and blood T-cell repertoires from about six Graves' hyperthyroidism patients. Following sampling, methimazole starting at 30 mg daily was given to hyperthyroidism patients, and high-dose intravenous methylprednisolone was given to ophthalmopathy patients. The paper describes TCR Vbeta CDR3 sequencing of 135 peripheral blood samples, made up of some 40 ophthalmopathy patients, some 80 hyperthyroidism patients and roughly 17 progressor patients.

Ophthalmopathy patients had moderately to severely active disease, with a Clinical Activity Score of 3 or more, a NOSPECS grade of 4 or more, and a disease duration of less than 3 months. Exclusion was applied to patients with uncontrolled infections, other autoimmune diseases, pregnancy or lactation. Diagnoses relied on clinical symptoms, serum thyroxine and TRAb, thyroid ultrasound and orbital computed tomography. PBMCs were separated from roughly 9.6 ml of fresh peripheral blood using Ficoll-Paque density gradient centrifugation. Total RNA was extracted with Trizol reagent, and quality was checked on an Agilent 2100 Bioanalyzer. Findings and caveats that apply to the study as a whole: No statistical method was used to fix the sample size in advance, and group allocation was not hidden from the investigators. Most expanded thyroid clonotypes (frequency above 0.001) were also detected in blood, a finding suggesting that blood repertoires may reflect thyroid immune responses. A model built on a 13 V-J signature distinguished ophthalmopathy from stable hyperthyroidism, reaching about 88% sensitivity and 81.08% specificity in cross-validation and 80%/75% in testing. In validation, the model predicted progression to ophthalmopathy a median of around six months before onset, with approximately 68% sensitivity and roughly 73% specificity.

The TCR beta CDR3 regions were amplified from RNA transcripts. The TCR CDR3 was subjected to a first round of RT-PCR using the HTBI primer set and the Qiagen OneStep RT-PCR kit. A second multiplex PCR round built the libraries, followed by size selection and purification. Libraries were sequenced paired-end with 100 bp reads on an Illumina HiSeq2000. Per the authors' processing: SOAPnuke was used to process the raw data, throwing out any read that contained adapters or uncalled bases, had a mean Phred below 15, or lacked an exact constant-primer or identifier match. COPE v1.2.5 was used to merge the high-quality paired reads, and each unique nucleotide sequence was defined as a clonotype. MiTCR v1.1 was used to align clonotypes to the IMGT TRBV, TRBD and TRBJ reference segments. The analysis included only V-J combinations with a frequency above 0.0001, which together covered 98% to 99.2% of the repertoires. A TCS score was defined as the ratio between F50 (clonal expansion) and ExV (chaos), using BLOSUM62-based TCRdist between CDR3 peptides within each V-J. Welch's t-statistics and random forest reduced roughly 530 V-J features to roughly 13, which were used in a naive Bayes classifier (R e1071). TCRdb's own reprocessing of the public reads used fastp at Q25 and MiXCR and kept productive beta chains. Rows with a matching CDR3 protein are joined into one entry that keeps the most common DNA and genes. The V and J calls follow TCRdb's processing rather than the paper's. This sample holds hundreds of thousands of distinct CDR3 sequences; roughly 20% were observed only once. The ten top clones hold about 34% of the sample.

In regard to this clonotype: What this receptor recognizes is not known. The sample holds no much larger clone one base away, and base qualities are not on file.

Sequencing was carried out using blood. The TCR sequence derives from a man aged 25 to 40 with Graves' ophthalmopathy.

The DNA reads as follows: TGCGCCAGCAGCCTCGTTCAGGGGGCCGTCGGGGAGCTGTTTTTT. The encoded protein is CASSLVQGAVGELFF. Rearrangement joined TRBV5-1 to TRBJ2-2, with 8 bases matching TRBD1. The germline V end is reduced by 4 bases and the J end by 7 bases; junction bases left unmatched: 9. The CDR3 runs 15 amino acids, cysteine and phenylalanine included. Of the read, only the CDR3 DNA is kept; its 45 bases are in frame from base 1. Per the germline V gene, SGHRS is the CDR1 and YFSETQ is the CDR2.